The 14 T cell receptor beta chains presented below share a single source sample, sequenced in a study of T cell clonality in common variable immunodeficiency. Clones were read by immunoSEQ multiplex PCR, and TCRdb kept only the in-frame ones, dropping some. This sample carries roughly 55,000 clones, none of them present only once. Sequencing was carried out using peripheral blood mononuclear cells. These TCRs come from a person aged 18 to 70 in good health.

At least ten counts were recorded for this clone. The CDR3 end falls 3 residues outside the read, so it is completed with the germline J gene. The J gene is TRBJ2-5, the V gene TRBV7-9, with 7 bases lining up with TRBD1. V lost 5 bases and J lost 3; bases outside the gene matches: 3. This CDR3 is built from 13 residues. The germline V gene has CDR1 SEHNR and CDR2 FQNEAQ (reference sequence). Partial CDR3 DNA: TGTGCCAGCAGCCGGGACAGCAAAGAGACC. Amino acids: CASSRDSKET. The CDR3, in full, reads CASSRDSKETQYF.

Ten or more counts support this clone. The CDR3 goes on 3 residues after the read ends, and that part is filled in from the germline J gene. V is TRBV7-8 and J is TRBJ2-1, with D tentatively TRBD2 (6 bases). With 2 bases removed from V and 4 bases from J, the gap between germline ends came to 9 bases. Germline-derived CDR1 and CDR2 are SGHVS and FQNEAQ. This CDR3 has 14 residues. The chain's CDR3 is CASSLRERYNEQFF. The DNA read from the CDR3 is TGTGCCAGCAGCTTACGGGAGCGGTACAATGAG.

At least ten counts were recorded for this clone. The read ends 3 residues before the CDR3 terminus; that terminus is restored from the germline J gene. V and J are TRBV7-9 and TRBJ2-1; D may be TRBD1 (7 bases). Germline V gene sequence: CDR1 SEHNR, CDR2 FQNEAQ (reference sequence). V lost 5 bases to trimming and J lost 7 bases, with 18 bases between them. This CDR3 comprises 15 residues. The part of the CDR3 DNA that was read is TGTGCCAGCAGCCCTAGAGAGACAGGGAGGAATGAG. Residues: CASSPRETGRNE. The entire CDR3 protein reads CASSPRETGRNEQFF.

This clone appeared many times. The read terminates 3 residues before the CDR3 end, so the remaining end is supplied by the germline J gene. The rearrangement links TRBV20-1 to TRBJ1-6; D gene ambiguous. The CDR3 runs 15 residues. V was cut by 1 base and J by 11 bases, with 18 bases left in between. CDR1 and CDR2 from the germline V gene are DFQATT and SNEGSKA (reference sequence). The CDR3 DNA, read in part, is TGCAGTGCTAGAGTTTTGCCTAGAAGGAGTCCACCC. Amino acids: CSARVLPRRSPP. The entire CDR3 protein is CSARVLPRRSPPLHF.

In its sample, this clone was seen many times. The CDR3 goes on 3 residues after the read ends, and that part is filled in from the germline J gene. The chain is built from TRBV20-1 and TRBJ2-1, with 7 bases that match TRBD1. This CDR3 comprises 16 residues. The V gene end was trimmed by 1 base and the J gene end by 6 bases; junction bases not matched to a gene: 12. Germline assignment: CDR1 DFQATT and CDR2 SNEGSKA (reference sequence). The CDR3 here is CSARGFRQGWFNEQFF. The covered CDR3 bases are TGCAGTGCTAGAGGGTTTCGACAGGGATGGTTCAATGAG.

This clone has only a few counts. The read halts 3 residues ahead of the CDR3 end, with the missing end drawn from the germline J gene. This chain joins TRBV5-1 and TRBJ2-7, with 10 nucleotides matching TRBD1. This CDR3 region has 13 residues. Looked up from germline, CDR1 is SGHRS and CDR2 is YFSETQ. V was pared by 6 bases and J by 4 bases, with 4 bases of the junction left unmatched. The DNA read from the CDR3 is TGCGCCAGCAAGAGGACAGGGGGGTACGAG. It yields the protein CASKRTGGYE. The whole CDR3 sequence is CASKRTGGYEQYF. The full variable domain, completed using reference TRBV5-1 and TRBJ2-7, is KAGVTQTPRYLIKTRGQQVTLSCSPISGHRSVSWYQQTPGQGLQFLFEYFSETQRNKGNFPGRFSGRQFSNSRSEMNVSTLELGDSALYLCASKRTGGYEQYFGPGTRLTVT.

In the case of this clone: This may come from a read error, since a much larger clone is one base off. The CDR3 end falls 3 residues outside the read, so it is completed with the germline J gene. The chain recombines TRBV23-1 with TRBJ2-7; D unresolved. TRBV23-1 has ORF status, its function being uncertain. Trimming left V 5 bases short and J 2 bases short, with 10 bases between. The CDR3 length is 13 residues. The part of the CDR3 DNA that was read is TGCGCCAGCAGTAGAACTACCCCCTACGAG. As protein: CASSRTTPYE. The entire CDR3 sequence reads CASSRTTPYEQYF.

This clone was seen at least ten times. The read halts 3 residues ahead of the CDR3 end, with the missing end drawn from the germline J gene. V is TRBV5-1 and J is TRBJ1-3; D might be TRBD1 (5 bases). The CDR3 has 16 amino acids. V lost 1 base, J lost 1 base, and 12 bases lay in between. The germline CDR1 and CDR2 sequences are SGHRS and YFSETQ. CDR3 region: CASSLSGPTSGNTIYF. The covered CDR3 bases are TGCGCCAGCAGCTTGTCAGGGCCCACATCTGGAAACACC.

This clone was counted many times. The CDR3 end falls 3 residues outside the read, so it is completed with the germline J gene. This chain connects TRBV23-1 to TRBJ2-5; possibly TRBD1 for D (6 bases). TRBV23-1 is an ORF; its function is uncertain. V lost 1 base and J lost 4, with 13 bases in between. The CDR3 has 15 amino acids. The CDR3 sequence: CASSQLDRPGETQYF. The sequenced part of the CDR3 DNA is TGCGCCAGCAGTCAATTAGACAGGCCCGGAGAGACC.

This clone was detected many times. The read ends 3 residues shy of where the CDR3 ends; the end is completed using the germline J gene. The V gene is TRBV7-2, the J gene TRBJ1-5; D call uncertain. From germline, CDR1 is SGHTA and CDR2 FQGNSA. This CDR3 spans 13 amino acids. V shed 1 base and J shed 6 bases, with 7 bases lying between them. This CDR3 is CASSLGPVQPQHF. The DNA read from the CDR3 is TGTGCCAGCAGCTTAGGCCCGGTTCAGCCC.

This clone was recorded at least ten times. The read stops 3 residues short of the end of the CDR3; the missing end is completed from the germline J gene. The V gene is TRBV19, the J gene TRBJ2-2, with TRBD1 identical over 10 bases. V shed 6 bases, J shed 0 bases, and the junction held 4 bases outside the gene matches. The germline V gene encodes CDR1 LNHDA and CDR2 SQIVND (reference sequence). The CDR3 consists of 16 residues. The DNA read from the CDR3 is TGTGCCAGTAGAAGCGGACAGGGGGCGAACACCGGGGAG. Its protein is CASRSGQGANTGE. The whole CDR3 reads CASRSGQGANTGELFF.

This clone was seen at least ten times. Read coverage stops 3 residues before the CDR3 terminus; the germline J gene supplies the remainder. This chain joins TRBV19 and TRBJ1-5; no firm D call. This CDR3 spans 14 amino acids. The V end lost 3 bases, the J end lost 1 base, and 7 bases lay between the germline ends. CDR1 is LNHDA and CDR2 is SQIVND in the germline V gene (reference sequence). The DNA read from the CDR3 is TGTGCCAGTAGTATTCCCATGAGCAATCAGCCC. It encodes CASSIPMSNQP. The complete CDR3 protein is CASSIPMSNQPQHF.

This clone was seen repeatedly, ten times or more. Incomplete CDR3 DNA: TGTGCCAGCAGAGATGGGCCCTCTGGGGCCAACGTC. Its protein is CASRDGPSGANV. The whole CDR3 protein is CASRDGPSGANVLTF. This sequence joins TRBV6-2 or TRBV6-3 and TRBJ2-6; D call uncertain. The read ends 3 residues early relative to the CDR3; the germline J gene fills the gap. V lost 6 bases to trimming and J lost 0 bases, with 9 bases between them. The CDR3 length is 15 residues. Per germline, CDR1 MNHEY and CDR2 SVGEGT.

With regard to this clone: With the read ending 3 residues before the CDR3 end, the germline J gene is used to fill in that end. V is TRBV5-1 and J is TRBJ2-1; the D gene is possibly TRBD1 (6 bases). The germline CDR1 and CDR2 sequences are SGHRS and YFSETQ. There are 13 residues in the CDR3. The germline V and J ends were trimmed by 4 bases and 4 bases, with 9 bases remaining between them. The part of the CDR3 DNA that was read is TGCGCCAGCAGCGAGGACAGTTACAATGAG. Protein sequence: CASSEDSYNE. In full, the CDR3 reads CASSEDSYNEQFF.